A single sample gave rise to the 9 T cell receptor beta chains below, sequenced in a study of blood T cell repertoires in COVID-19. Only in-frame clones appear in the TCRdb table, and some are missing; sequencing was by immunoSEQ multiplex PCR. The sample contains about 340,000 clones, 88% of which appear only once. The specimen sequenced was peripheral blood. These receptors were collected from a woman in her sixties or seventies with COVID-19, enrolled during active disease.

DNA of the CDR3: TGTGCCAGCAGCCAAGGAACAGGAGGGAGAGCTTTCTTT. Protein product: CASSQGTGGRAFF. The chain couples TRBV3-1 (or the pseudogene TRBV3-2) to TRBJ1-1; possible D gene TRBD1, 5 bases. Germline V gene data show CDR1 as LGHDT and CDR2 as YNNKEL (reference sequence). V was pared by 1 base and J by 10 bases, with 13 bases between. This CDR3 contains 13 residues.

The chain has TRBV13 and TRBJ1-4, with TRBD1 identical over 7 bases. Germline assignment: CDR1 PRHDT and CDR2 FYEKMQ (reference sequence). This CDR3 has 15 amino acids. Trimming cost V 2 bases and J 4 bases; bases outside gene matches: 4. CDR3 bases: TGTGCCAGCAGCTTACGGGACAGACTTAATGAAAAACTGTTTTTT. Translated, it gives CASSLRDRLNEKLFF.

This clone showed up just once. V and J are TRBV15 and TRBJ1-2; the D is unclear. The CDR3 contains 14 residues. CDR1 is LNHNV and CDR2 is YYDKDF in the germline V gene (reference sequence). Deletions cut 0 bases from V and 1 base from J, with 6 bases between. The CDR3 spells CATSRDAGNYGYTF. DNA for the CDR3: TGTGCCACCAGCAGAGACGCCGGTAACTATGGCTACACCTTC.

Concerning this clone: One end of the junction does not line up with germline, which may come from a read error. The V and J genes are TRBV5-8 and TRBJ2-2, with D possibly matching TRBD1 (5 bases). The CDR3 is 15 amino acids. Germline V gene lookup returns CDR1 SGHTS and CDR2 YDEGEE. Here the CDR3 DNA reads TGTGCCAGCAGTTTGGCCAGGGCGAACACCGGGGAGCTGTTTTTT. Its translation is CASSLARANTGELFF.

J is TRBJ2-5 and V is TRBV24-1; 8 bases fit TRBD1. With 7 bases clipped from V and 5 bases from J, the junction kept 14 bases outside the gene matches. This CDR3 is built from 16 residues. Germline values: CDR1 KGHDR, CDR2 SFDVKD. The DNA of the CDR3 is TGTGCCACCAGCCCGGGTCTGGGACAGGTCCCCGAGACCCAGTACTTC. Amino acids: CATSPGLGQVPETQYF.

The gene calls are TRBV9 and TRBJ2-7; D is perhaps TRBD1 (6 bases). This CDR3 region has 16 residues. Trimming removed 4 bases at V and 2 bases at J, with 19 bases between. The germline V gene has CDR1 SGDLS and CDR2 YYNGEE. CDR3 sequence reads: CASSPWDTDITYEQYF. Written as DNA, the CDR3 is TGTGCCAGCAGCCCATGGGACACCGATATCACCTACGAGCAGTACTTC.

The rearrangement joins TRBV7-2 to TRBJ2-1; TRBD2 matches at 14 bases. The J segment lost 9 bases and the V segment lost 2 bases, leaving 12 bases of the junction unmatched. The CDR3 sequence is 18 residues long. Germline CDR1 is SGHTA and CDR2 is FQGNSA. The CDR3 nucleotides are TGTGCCAGCAGCTTAAGGACTAGCGGGGGGCTTACAATTGTTGAGCAGTTCTTC. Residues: CASSLRTSGGLTIVEQFF.

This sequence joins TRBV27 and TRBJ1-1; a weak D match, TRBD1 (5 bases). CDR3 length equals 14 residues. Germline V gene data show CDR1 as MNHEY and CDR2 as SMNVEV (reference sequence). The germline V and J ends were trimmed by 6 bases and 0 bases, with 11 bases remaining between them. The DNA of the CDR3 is TGTGCCAGCAGATCTCGACAGATGAACACTGAAGCTTTCTTT. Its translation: CASRSRQMNTEAFF.

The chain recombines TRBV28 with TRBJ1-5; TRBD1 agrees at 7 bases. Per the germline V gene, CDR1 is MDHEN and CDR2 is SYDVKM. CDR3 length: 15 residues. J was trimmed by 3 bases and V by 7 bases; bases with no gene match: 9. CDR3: CASTPQGSNNQPQHF. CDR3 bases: TGTGCCAGCACCCCACAGGGGTCTAACAATCAGCCCCAGCATTTT.